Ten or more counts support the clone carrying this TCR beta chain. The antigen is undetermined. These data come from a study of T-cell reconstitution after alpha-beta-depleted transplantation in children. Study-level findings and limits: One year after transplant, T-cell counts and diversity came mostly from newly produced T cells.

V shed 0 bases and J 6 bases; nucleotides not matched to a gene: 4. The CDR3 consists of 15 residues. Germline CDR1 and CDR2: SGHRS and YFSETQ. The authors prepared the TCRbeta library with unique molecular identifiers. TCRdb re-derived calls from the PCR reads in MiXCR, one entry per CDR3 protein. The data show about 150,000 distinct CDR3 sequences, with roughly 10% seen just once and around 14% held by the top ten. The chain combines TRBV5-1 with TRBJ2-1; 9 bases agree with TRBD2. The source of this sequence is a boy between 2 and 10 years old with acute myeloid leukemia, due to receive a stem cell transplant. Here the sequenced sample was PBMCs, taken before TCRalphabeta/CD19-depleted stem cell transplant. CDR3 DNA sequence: TGCGCCAGCAGCTTGGTTCTTAGCGGGGGCAATGAGCAGTTCTTC. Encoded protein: CASSLVLSGGNEQFF.